This entry lists 26 T cell receptor beta chains sequenced from one sample in a study of blood T cell repertoires in COVID-19. Sequencing was performed with immunoSEQ multiplex PCR; in TCRdb, only in-frame clones are kept and a portion is missing. Of about 120,000 clones listed, around four fifths were seen once; the top ten hold about a sixth. Sequencing was carried out using peripheral blood. The receptors here all came from a man aged 60 to 75 with active or convalescent COVID-19.

The chain has TRBV6-2 or TRBV6-3 and TRBJ1-1; D might be TRBD1 (6 bases). The CDR3 is made up of 14 amino acids. CDR1 is MNHEY, CDR2 SVGEGT, per germline. V lost 5 bases and J 5 bases, leaving 15 bases between the germline ends. The CDR3 here is CASSTVTGNTEAFF. DNA of the CDR3: TGTGCCAGCAGTACCGTTACAGGGAATACTGAAGCTTTCTTT.

The chain uses TRBV9 and TRBJ1-2, with D unresolved. From germline, CDR1 is SGDLS and CDR2 YYNGEE. The CDR3 has 11 residues. Trimming pared 5 bases from V and 3 bases from J, leaving 5 bases between. The CDR3 loop reads CASSRDYGYTF. The CDR3 DNA reads as TGTGCCAGCAGTCGGGACTATGGCTACACCTTC.

V usage is TRBV6-1 and J usage is TRBJ2-5; D uncertain. V gave up 6 bases and J gave up 5 bases, with 7 bases separating them. The length of the CDR3 is 11 residues. Germline V gene sequence: CDR1 MNHNS, CDR2 SASEGT. This CDR3 reads CASSSGETQYF. The CDR3 DNA follows: TGTGCCAGCAGCTCCGGGGAGACCCAGTACTTC.

The V call is TRBV7-3, the J call TRBJ2-6; 7 bases are shared with TRBD1. Germline V gives CDR1 SGHTA, CDR2 FQGTGA. The CDR3 runs 16 residues. J was trimmed by 2 bases and V by 5 bases; bases with no gene match: 6. As DNA, the CDR3 is TGTGCCAGCAGCCTGGGACAGTCCACTGGGGCCAACGTCCTGACTTTC. Its protein is CASSLGQSTGANVLTF.

The chain couples TRBV6-2 or TRBV6-3 to TRBJ2-2; TRBD1 is a possible D gene (5 bases). There are 15 residues in the CDR3. V lost 6 bases and J 5 bases, leaving 16 bases between the germline ends. CDR1 is MNHEY, CDR2 SVGEGT, per germline. In DNA, the CDR3 is TGTGCCAGCAGCCGAAGGGGCCCGAGGACCGGGGAGCTGTTTTTT. Protein: CASSRRGPRTGELFF.

This chain joins TRBV5-6 and TRBJ1-1; D is ambiguous. The CDR3 has 11 amino acids. The germline V gene has CDR1 SGHDT and CDR2 YYEEEE. Trimming removed 4 bases at V and 2 bases at J, with 3 bases between. This CDR3 reads CASSTNTEAFF. The CDR3 coding sequence is TGTGCCAGCAGCACTAACACTGAAGCTTTCTTT. Drawing the rest from reference TRBV5-6 and TRBJ1-1, the complete variable domain is DAGVTQSPTHLIKTRGQQVTLRCSPKSGHDTVSWYQQALGQGPQFIFQYYEEEERQRGNFPDRFSGHQFPNYSSELNVNALLLGDSALYLCASSTNTEAFFGQGTRLTVV.

Remarks on this clone: A read error may account for a junction end that differs from germline. The DNA for the CDR3 is TGTGCCATCAGTGAAGGATCAGGGCCCCAAACGTTT. It specifies CAISEGSGPQTF. The chain recombines TRBV10-3 with TRBJ1-1; a possible D gene is TRBD1 (5 bases). This CDR3 has 12 amino acids. Germline V gene data show CDR1 as ENHRY and CDR2 as SYGVKD.

The rearrangement links TRBV7-2 to TRBJ2-1; 14 nucleotides agree with TRBD2. The CDR3 has 15 residues. Unmatched junction bases numbered 4, after V lost 5 bases and J lost 7 bases. Germline CDR1 SGHTA, CDR2 FQGNSA. CDR3 sequence (DNA): TGTGCCAGCAGCCTTGGACTAGCGGGAGGAAATGAGCAGTTCTTC. This gives the protein CASSLGLAGGNEQFF.

The chain carries TRBV3-1 (or the pseudogene TRBV3-2) and TRBJ2-1; 8 bases match TRBD2. From germline, CDR1 is LGHDT and CDR2 YNNKEL (reference sequence). CDR3 length equals 15 residues. Germline trimming cut 1 base from V and 9 bases from J; bases unmatched to any gene: 8. The CDR3 DNA reads as TGTGCCAGCAGCCAAGGCATTCGGGCGGGAGGTGAGCAGTTCTTC. Translation gives CASSQGIRAGGEQFF.

The chain has TRBV11-1 and TRBJ1-6; D is uncertain. Germline V CDR1 and CDR2: SGHAT, FQDESV (reference sequence). The CDR3 is 14 residues long. V lost 3 bases and J lost 7, with 10 bases in between. CDR3 amino acids: CASSLRQPNSPLHF. The CDR3 DNA follows: TGTGCCAGCAGCTTGAGGCAGCCGAATTCACCCCTCCACTTT.

The chain joins TRBV7-9 to TRBJ2-7; D unclear. V dropped 5 bases and J dropped 3 bases, with 8 bases sitting between them. CDR3 length: 12 residues. CDR1 SEHNR and CDR2 FQNEAQ come from the germline V gene (reference sequence). The CDR3 region has the DNA TGTGCCAGCAGCCGTGGCAGCTACGAGCAGTACTTC. This encodes CASSRGSYEQYF. The full variable domain, its missing parts supplied by reference TRBV7-9 and TRBJ2-7, is DTGVSQNPRHKITKRGQNVTFRCDPISEHNRLYWYRQTLGQGPEFLTYFQNEAQLEKSRLLSDRFSAERPKGSFSTLEIQRTEQGDSAMYLCASSRGSYEQYFGPGTRLTVT.

J is TRBJ2-4 and V is TRBV18; possible D gene TRBD1, 5 bases. The germline V and J ends were trimmed by 5 bases and 5 bases, with 13 bases remaining between them. Germline V CDR1 and CDR2: KGHSH, LQKENI. CDR3 size: 14 residues. The CDR3 loop reads CASSGAQGENIQYF. CDR3 in DNA: TGTGCCAGCTCAGGGGCGCAGGGTGAAAACATTCAGTACTTC. The full variable domain, in which reference TRBV18 and TRBJ2-4 provide the parts outside the CDR3, is NAGVMQNPRHLVRRRGQEARLRCSPMKGHSHVYWYRQLPEEGLKFMVYLQKENIIDESGMPKERFSAEFPKEGPSILRIQQVVRGDSAAYFCASSGAQGENIQYFGAGTRLSVL.

The sample holds one count of this clone. The V gene is TRBV6-2 or TRBV6-3, the J gene TRBJ2-7; 11 bases line up with TRBD2. CDR3 length: 18 residues. J lost 3 bases, V lost 4 bases, and 14 bases had no gene match. Germline values: CDR1 MNHEY, CDR2 SVGEGT. As DNA, the CDR3 is TGTGCCAGCAGTTTCTGGACTAGCGGGCCCACACTCAGCTACGAGCAGTACTTC. Encoded protein: CASSFWTSGPTLSYEQYF.

V and J are TRBV11-2 and TRBJ1-2, with TRBD1 identical over 9 bases. The CDR3 length is 14 residues. V trimming: 9 bases; J trimming: 2 bases; junction bases outside the gene matches: 7. Germline lookup yields CDR1 SGHAT and CDR2 FQNNGV. CDR3 region: CASLRGTGNYGYTF. As DNA, the CDR3 is TGTGCCAGTCTCCGGGGGACAGGGAACTATGGCTACACCTTC.

The chain joins TRBV28 to TRBJ2-3; 12 bases map to TRBD2. Germline V lookup: CDR1 MDHEN, CDR2 SYDVKM. The CDR3 loop spans 19 amino acids. The junction had 16 bases not matched to a gene; V was cut back by 4 bases and J by 5 bases. Written as DNA, the CDR3 is TGTGCCAGCAGTTCCGACTCTAGGGGGACTAGCGGGTCAAAAGATACGCAGTATTTT. Translated: CASSSDSRGTSGSKDTQYF.

This chain joins TRBV29-1 and TRBJ2-1; 7 bases agree with TRBD1. The CDR3 consists of 14 residues. Germline V gene lookup returns CDR1 SQVTM and CDR2 ANQGSEA. Trimming cost V 2 bases and J 3 bases; bases outside gene matches: 4. CDR3 amino acids: CSVETGDSYNEQFF. The CDR3 DNA sequence: TGCAGCGTTGAAACTGGGGACAGCTACAATGAGCAGTTCTTC.

The chain employs TRBV13 and TRBJ2-5; the D gene is possibly TRBD1 (6 bases). With 4 bases removed from V and 5 bases from J, the gap between germline ends came to 14 bases. CDR1 and CDR2 (germline): PRHDT, FYEKMQ (reference sequence). The CDR3 extends over 14 amino acids. The CDR3 region is CASSSTSGEETQYF. CDR3 DNA sequence: TGTGCCAGCAGCTCCACCTCAGGGGAGGAGACCCAGTACTTC.

V and J are TRBV18 and TRBJ2-1; TRBD2 aligns across 9 bases. The CDR3 sequence is 17 residues long. Germline CDR1 KGHSH, CDR2 LQKENI. J was trimmed by 8 bases and V by 2 bases; bases with no gene match: 13. The CDR3 coding sequence is TGTGCCAGCTCACCAGTCGCTAGCGGGATGCTACAGGATGAGCAGTTCTTC. Amino acid sequence: CASSPVASGMLQDEQFF.

This chain links TRBV19 with TRBJ1-5; unclear D gene. The germline V gene has CDR1 LNHDA and CDR2 SQIVND (reference sequence). CDR3 length: 15 residues. Trimming took off 6 bases at V and 1 base at J, with 13 bases between the two ends. The CDR3 sequence: CASSRYGLSNQPQHF. CDR3 coding DNA: TGTGCCAGTAGCCGTTACGGTCTGAGCAATCAGCCCCAGCATTTT.

The chain links TRBV20-1 to TRBJ2-3; 7 bases agree with TRBD1. CDR1 DFQATT and CDR2 SNEGSKA come from the germline V gene (reference sequence). This CDR3 has 11 amino acids. The junction had 1 base not matched to a gene; V was cut back by 6 bases and J by 4 bases. DNA for the CDR3: TGCAGTGCAAGGGGGCCAGATACGCAGTATTTT. It specifies CSARGPDTQYF.

This rearrangement joins TRBV28 to TRBJ1-5; the D gene is possibly TRBD1 (6 bases). CDR3 length: 15 amino acids. Germline assignment: CDR1 MDHEN and CDR2 SYDVKM. Trimming left V 8 bases short and J 4 bases short, with 18 bases between. Here the CDR3 reads CASSLLGTRNQPQHF. The CDR3 DNA reads TGTGCCAGCTCTCTCCTCGGGACAAGGAATCAGCCCCAGCATTTT.

The chain employs TRBV19 and TRBJ2-1; D remains ambiguous. V shed 6 bases and J shed 6 bases, with 15 bases lying between them. The germline V gene encodes CDR1 LNHDA and CDR2 SQIVND (reference sequence). The CDR3 has 14 residues. CDR3 protein: CASSPWAGPNEQFF. In nucleotides, the CDR3 is TGTGCCAGTAGCCCATGGGCAGGCCCCAATGAGCAGTTCTTC.

V and J are TRBV7-6 and TRBJ2-2; tentative D call: TRBD1 (6 bases). The CDR3 sequence is 15 residues long. V shed 5 bases and J shed 4 bases, with 14 bases lying between them. Germline CDR1 and CDR2: SGHVS and FNYEAQ. The CDR3 region has the DNA TGTGCCAGCAGCACAGGGCATGATCGCACCGGGGAGCTGTTTTTT. Protein: CASSTGHDRTGELFF.

Notes on this clone: The junction and the germline gene differ at one end; a read error may be behind it. The rearrangement uses TRBV3-1 (or the pseudogene TRBV3-2) and TRBJ1-1, with 10 bases aligning to TRBD1. The CDR3 length is 15 residues. Germline CDR1 reads LGHDT; CDR2 reads YNNKEL (reference sequence). The CDR3 loop reads CATKTGGAENAEAFF. The DNA for the CDR3 is TGTGCCACAAAGACAGGGGGCGCGGAGAACGCTGAAGCTTTCTTT.

The chain links TRBV6-5 to TRBJ1-3; TRBD1 might be the D (5 bases). The CDR3 is 16 residues long. CDR1 MNHEY and CDR2 SVGAGI come from the germline V gene. V lost 0 bases, J lost 0 bases, and 9 bases lay in between. CDR3 sequence reads: CASSYSQGLSGNTIYF. CDR3 bases: TGTGCCAGCAGTTACTCCCAGGGCCTCTCTGGAAACACCATATATTTT.

This clone was detected only once. This sequence joins TRBV6-2 or TRBV6-3 and TRBJ2-7, with 10 nucleotides matching TRBD1. The CDR3 extends over 15 amino acids. V dropped 6 bases and J dropped 3; count of bases not matched to a gene: 8. Germline CDR1 is MNHEY and CDR2 is SVGEGT. The CDR3 loop reads CASSSPGTGVYEQYF. CDR3 DNA: TGTGCCAGCAGCTCGCCCGGGACAGGGGTCTACGAGCAGTACTTC.